One sample yielded the 26 T cell receptor beta chains listed below, sequenced in a study of human T cells and chemical hapten exposure. The time point: patch test 1, 2 weeks after DPC sensitization. Treatment noted: therapeutic diphenylcyclopropenone sensitization with weekly scalp DPC. MiXCR was run by TCRdb on the RACE reads, yielding one entry per CDR3 protein. Of about 360,000 distinct CDR3 sequences in the sample, 5.5% to 8% were seen once. This material consisted of whole blood, taken in connection with sensitization to the hapten diphenylcyclopropenone (DPC). The receptors were sampled from a woman aged 18 to 35 with alopecia areata. Some clones in this sample may be carry-over from other donors' samples.

This clonotype was found a few times. This chain joins TRBV6-6 and TRBJ1-4; the D is unclear. Trimming removed 5 bases at V and 4 bases at J, with 14 bases between. The CDR3 is 15 residues long. The germline V gene has CDR1 MNHNY and CDR2 SVGAGI (reference sequence). In DNA form, the CDR3 reads TGTGCCAGCAGTCATCAAGGCTCCAATAATGAAAAACTGTTTTTT. Amino acids: CASSHQGSNNEKLFF.

This clonotype was counted a few times. J is TRBJ2-5 and V is TRBV27; TRBD2 might be the D (6 bases). This CDR3 region has 15 residues. The V end lost 5 bases, the J end lost 3 bases, and 16 bases lay between the germline ends. Germline-derived CDR1 and CDR2 are MNHEY and SMNVEV (reference sequence). The CDR3 sequence: CASSPRDPGEETQYF. The CDR3 region has the DNA TGTGCCAGCAGTCCTCGGGACCCGGGGGAAGAGACCCAGTACTTC.

This clonotype turned up a few times. This rearrangement joins TRBV19 to TRBJ1-2; 9 bases are shared with TRBD1. The CDR3 spans 15 residues. V lost 5 bases and J lost 4; bases outside the gene matches: 8. Germline lookup yields CDR1 LNHDA and CDR2 SQIVND (reference sequence). This CDR3 is CASSLRTGDVYGYTF. The CDR3 DNA sequence: TGTGCCAGTAGTCTCCGGACAGGGGATGTCTATGGCTACACCTTC.

This clonotype was seen once. V is TRBV5-1 and J is TRBJ1-4; D possibly corresponds to TRBD1 (6 bases). Trimming stripped 4 bases from V and 8 bases from J, with 12 bases between. The CDR3 is 13 amino acids. CDR1 is SGHRS, CDR2 YFSETQ, per germline. The CDR3 here is CASSLRQDEKLFF. CDR3 nucleotide sequence: TGCGCCAGCAGCCTCCGACAGGACGAAAAACTGTTTTTT.

The rearrangement links TRBV7-8 to TRBJ2-1; the D gene is possibly TRBD1 (5 bases). Trimming shortened V by 1 base and J by 2 bases, and 9 bases separated the two germline ends. Germline CDR1 is SGHVS and CDR2 is FQNEAQ. This CDR3 contains 15 residues. The CDR3 is CASSLEQGPYNEQFF. Written as DNA, the CDR3 is TGTGCCAGCAGCTTAGAGCAGGGCCCCTACAATGAGCAGTTCTTC.

V and J are TRBV20-1 and TRBJ2-3, with D unclear. CDR3 length: 11 amino acids. Trimming removed 6 bases from V and 5 bases from J, with 9 bases in between. The germline CDR1 and CDR2 sequences are DFQATT and SNEGSKA (reference sequence). CDR3 residues: CSAIPRDTQYF. CDR3 in DNA: TGCAGTGCGATACCACGAGATACGCAGTATTTT.

This clonotype has just a few counts. The genes are TRBV9 and TRBJ1-4, with 7 bases identical to TRBD1. The CDR3 is 16 residues long. Germline V gene lookup returns CDR1 SGDLS and CDR2 YYNGEE. V gave up 2 bases and J gave up 7 bases; unmatched junction bases: 11. The CDR3 is CASSVTGRTEGEKLFF. In nucleotides, the CDR3 is TGTGCCAGCAGCGTGACAGGGCGGACTGAGGGTGAAAAACTGTTTTTT.

This clonotype was counted many times. The chain recombines TRBV6-5 with TRBJ2-5; the match to TRBD1 covers 7 bases. The CDR3 covers 16 residues. From germline, CDR1 is MNHEY and CDR2 SVGAGI. V lost 6 bases, J lost 2 bases, and 12 bases stayed unmatched. The DNA of the CDR3 is TGTGCCAGCAGCTACGACCCGGGACAGCGACAAGAGACCCAGTACTTC. Protein: CASSYDPGQRQETQYF.

As regards this clonotype: Being one base from a much bigger clone, this may be a read error. V is TRBV6-2 or TRBV6-3 and J is TRBJ2-1; tentatively, D is TRBD1 or TRBD2 (5 bases each). TRBJ2-7 matches the DNA end more closely, so the J call is doubtful. Germline CDR1 MNHEY, CDR2 SVGEGT. The CDR3 totals 14 residues. Written as DNA, the CDR3 is TGTGCCAGCAGTTACTCGTCGGGACCCCTTCGGCAGTACTTC. Residues: CASSYSSGPLRQYF.

There are many counts of this clonotype. V is TRBV29-1 and J is TRBJ2-2; tentatively, D is TRBD1 (5 bases). The CDR3 extends over 14 amino acids. The V gene's germline CDR1 is SQVTM and CDR2 ANQGSEA. Trimming stripped 7 bases from V and 1 base from J, with 13 bases between. CDR3 nucleotides: TGCAGCGCAAAACAGGTCTTGAACACCGGGGAGCTGTTTTTT. This gives the protein CSAKQVLNTGELFF.

This clonotype was detected a few times. The chain links TRBV3-1 to TRBJ1-2; 7 nucleotides align to TRBD1. Looked up from germline, CDR1 is LGHDT and CDR2 is YNNKEL (reference sequence). This CDR3 is 17 amino acids long. The trim removed 1 base at V and 5 bases at J, leaving 13 bases unmatched. CDR3 sequence reads: CASSQVGRGGSEYGYTF. The CDR3 nucleotides are TGTGCCAGCAGCCAAGTCGGCAGAGGGGGCTCTGAGTATGGCTACACCTTC.

There are many counts of this clonotype. The rearrangement joins TRBV6-5 to TRBJ2-7, with a weak D call TRBD1 (6 bases). Trimming removed 6 bases at V and 3 bases at J, with 18 bases between. Per germline, CDR1 MNHEY and CDR2 SVGAGI. CDR3 length: 15 amino acids. CDR3 coding DNA: TGTGCCAGCAGCCCCCAGGGGCACGACCTCTACGAGCAGTACTTC. It is translated as CASSPQGHDLYEQYF.

This clonotype has at least ten counts. This chain joins TRBV7-9 and TRBJ1-2; no firm D call. CDR3 length: 14 residues. The V and J ends lost 1 base and 0 bases respectively, with 6 bases between them. Per germline, CDR1 SEHNR and CDR2 FQNEAQ (reference sequence). In nucleotides, the CDR3 is TGTGCCAGCAGCTTAGTCACCGCTAACTATGGCTACACCTTC. Translating it yields CASSLVTANYGYTF.

The chain employs TRBV12-5 and TRBJ1-2; 9 positions match TRBD1. This CDR3 comprises 13 residues. V dropped 3 bases and J dropped 10; count of bases not matched to a gene: 6. Germline V gene sequence: CDR1 LGHNT, CDR2 FRNRAP. The CDR3 DNA follows: TGTGCTAGTGGTTTACTACGACAGGGGGTCTACACCTTC. This translates into CASGLLRQGVYTF.

The chain couples TRBV16 to TRBJ2-7, with D unresolved. The germline V and J ends were trimmed by 0 bases and 0 bases, with 9 bases remaining between them. The CDR3 is 15 amino acids. Germline lookup yields CDR1 KGHSY and CDR2 FQNENV. CDR3 loop: CASSQSAGASYEQYF. The CDR3 nucleotides read TGTGCCAGCAGCCAATCGGCAGGCGCCTCCTACGAGCAGTACTTC.

This clonotype was seen many times. V gene TRBV4-3 combines with J gene TRBJ1-2; 7 nucleotides align to TRBD1. Germline V gene sequence: CDR1 LGHNA, CDR2 YSLEER. Trimming at V came to 0 bases and at J to 14 bases, leaving 6 bases not matched to a gene. The CDR3 has 12 residues. CDR3 coding DNA: TGCGCCAGCAGCCAAGATACAGGGGAGCCAACCTTC. It encodes CASSQDTGEPTF.

This clonotype was recorded many times. The CDR3 DNA is TGTGCCAGCAGCCTCTTCCTCTCTGGGGCCAACGTCCTGACTTTC. It specifies CASSLFLSGANVLTF. The rearrangement joins TRBV7-9 to TRBJ2-6, with D uncertain. Trimming shortened V by 5 bases and J by 0 bases, and 8 bases separated the two germline ends. The CDR3 length is 15 residues. Per the germline V gene, CDR1 is SEHNR and CDR2 is FQNEAQ (reference sequence).

This clonotype was picked up many times. This chain links TRBV6-5 with TRBJ2-7; 7 bases line up with TRBD2. The CDR3 loop spans 18 amino acids. J was trimmed by 2 bases and V by 0 bases; bases with no gene match: 13. From germline, CDR1 is MNHEY and CDR2 SVGAGI. The CDR3 region has the DNA TGTGCCAGCAGTTACTCTGGGAGGGGAGGCACCGGTCCCTACGAGCAGTACTTC. This gives the protein CASSYSGRGGTGPYEQYF.

This clonotype was found a few times. This chain connects TRBV29-1 to TRBJ1-3; D unresolved. The CDR3 has 13 amino acids. The V gene lost 7 bases and the J gene lost 0 bases, with 10 bases spanning the gap. Looked up from germline, CDR1 is SQVTM and CDR2 is ANQGSEA. The CDR3 sequence: CSATGFSGNTIYF. CDR3 DNA sequence: TGCAGCGCGACTGGGTTCTCTGGAAACACCATATATTTT.

The genes are TRBV12-3 or TRBV12-4 and TRBJ1-3; D is unclear. The CDR3 spans 16 residues. With 4 bases removed from V and 0 bases from J, the gap between germline ends came to 13 bases. The CDR3 nucleotides are TGTGCCAGCAGTTCCCGACGGTCGTACTCTGGAAACACCATATATTTT. It is translated as CASSSRRSYSGNTIYF.

The rearrangement joins TRBV20-1 to TRBJ2-3, with a tentative D call TRBD1 (5 bases). V lost 0 bases and J lost 2, with 12 bases in between. CDR1 and CDR2 (germline): DFQATT, SNEGSKA (reference sequence). CDR3 size: 15 residues. This CDR3 is CSARDPGHFTDTQYF. Here the CDR3 DNA reads TGCAGTGCTAGAGATCCCGGACACTTCACAGATACGCAGTATTTT.

The V call is TRBV7-2, the J call TRBJ2-4, with a tentative D call TRBD1 (6 bases). The germline V gene encodes CDR1 SGHTA and CDR2 FQGNSA. The CDR3 is 18 residues long. The V gene lost 2 bases and the J gene lost 0 bases, with 17 bases spanning the gap. The CDR3 sequence is CASSLNSAGAVAKNIQYF. CDR3 coding DNA: TGTGCCAGCAGCTTAAACTCAGCAGGGGCGGTAGCCAAAAACATTCAGTACTTC.

This clonotype was recorded at least ten times. The CDR3 region has the DNA TGTGCCAGCAGTTTACCGGGACTAGCGAGGCACAATGAGCAGTTCTTC. Translated, it gives CASSLPGLARHNEQFF. The V call is TRBV12-3 or TRBV12-4, the J call TRBJ2-1; 10 bases align to TRBD2. The CDR3 is made up of 16 amino acids. V shed 2 bases, J shed 5 bases, and the junction held 6 bases outside the gene matches.

This clonotype was seen a few times. The rearrangement links TRBV20-1 to TRBJ1-2; D not certain. V dropped 0 bases and J dropped 0 bases, with 14 bases sitting between them. Germline V CDR1 and CDR2: DFQATT, SNEGSKA (reference sequence). This CDR3 has 16 amino acids. The CDR3 DNA reads as TGCAGTGCTAGAGATGATGAGGGATTAGCTAACTATGGCTACACCTTC. This sequence encodes CSARDDEGLANYGYTF.

This clonotype was observed many times. The rearrangement links TRBV6-2 or TRBV6-3 to TRBJ2-3, with D maybe TRBD2 (5 bases). V was trimmed by 6 bases and J by 2 bases, leaving 9 bases between them. The germline gives CDR1 MNHEY, CDR2 SVGEGT. CDR3 size: 13 residues. The CDR3 sequence is CASSERTTDTQYF. CDR3 nucleotides: TGTGCCAGCAGCGAGCGGACCACAGATACGCAGTATTTT.

This clonotype appeared a few times. V gene TRBV12-3 or TRBV12-4 combines with J gene TRBJ2-6; tentative D call: TRBD1 (6 bases). V was pared by 2 bases and J by 0 bases, with 11 bases between. This CDR3 region has 17 residues. Here the CDR3 reads CASSLRQAYSGANVLTF. CDR3 sequence (DNA): TGTGCCAGCAGTTTAAGACAGGCGTACTCTGGGGCCAACGTCCTGACTTTC.